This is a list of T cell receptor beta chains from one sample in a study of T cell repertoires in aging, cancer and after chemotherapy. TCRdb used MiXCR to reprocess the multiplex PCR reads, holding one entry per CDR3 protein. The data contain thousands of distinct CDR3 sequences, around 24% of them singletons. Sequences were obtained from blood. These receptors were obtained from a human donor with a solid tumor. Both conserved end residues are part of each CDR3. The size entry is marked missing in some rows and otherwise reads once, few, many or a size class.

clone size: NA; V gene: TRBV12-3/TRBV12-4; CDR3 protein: CASSWAGAGGEQFF
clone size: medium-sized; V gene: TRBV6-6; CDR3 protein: CASSRTVDEQYF
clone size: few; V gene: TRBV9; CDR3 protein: CASSVGLALINEQFF
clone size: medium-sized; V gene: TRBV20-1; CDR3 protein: CSVGDTQYF
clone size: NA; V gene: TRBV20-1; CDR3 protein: CSATRTGVNIEAFF
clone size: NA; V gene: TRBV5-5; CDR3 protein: CASSLGVSAAGGVYEQYF
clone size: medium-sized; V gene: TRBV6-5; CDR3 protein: CASSYSSGQGFDEQYF
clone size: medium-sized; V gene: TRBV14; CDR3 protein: CASSPRTGAGTIYF
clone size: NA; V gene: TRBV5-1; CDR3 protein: CASSFRPTVAYGYTF
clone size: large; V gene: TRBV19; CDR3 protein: CASSSTSGGSYEQYF